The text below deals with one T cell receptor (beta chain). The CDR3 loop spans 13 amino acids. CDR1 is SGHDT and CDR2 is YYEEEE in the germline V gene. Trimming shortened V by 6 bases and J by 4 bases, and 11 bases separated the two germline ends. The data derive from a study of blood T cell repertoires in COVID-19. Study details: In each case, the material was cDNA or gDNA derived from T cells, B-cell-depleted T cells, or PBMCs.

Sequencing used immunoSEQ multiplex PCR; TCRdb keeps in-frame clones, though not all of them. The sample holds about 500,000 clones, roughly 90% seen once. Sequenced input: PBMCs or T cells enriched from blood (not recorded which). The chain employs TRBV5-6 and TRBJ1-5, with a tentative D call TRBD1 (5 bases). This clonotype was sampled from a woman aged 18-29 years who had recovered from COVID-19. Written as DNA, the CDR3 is TGTGCCAGCACTGCCGCAGGGAATCAGCCCCAGCATTTT. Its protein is CASTAAGNQPQHF.